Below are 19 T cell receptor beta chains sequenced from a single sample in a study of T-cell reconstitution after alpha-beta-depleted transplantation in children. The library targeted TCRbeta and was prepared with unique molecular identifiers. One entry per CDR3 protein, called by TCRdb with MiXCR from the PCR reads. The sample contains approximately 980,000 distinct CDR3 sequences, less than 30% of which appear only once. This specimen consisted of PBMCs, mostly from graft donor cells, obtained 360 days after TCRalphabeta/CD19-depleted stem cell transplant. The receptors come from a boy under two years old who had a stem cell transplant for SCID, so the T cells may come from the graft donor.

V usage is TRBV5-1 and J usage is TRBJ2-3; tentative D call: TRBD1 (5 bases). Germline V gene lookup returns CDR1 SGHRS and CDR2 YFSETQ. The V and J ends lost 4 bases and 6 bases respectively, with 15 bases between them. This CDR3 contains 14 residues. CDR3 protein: CASSPASGRDTQYF. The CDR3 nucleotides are TGCGCCAGCAGCCCGGCTTCAGGGCGGGATACGCAGTATTTT.

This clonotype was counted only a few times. The CDR3 protein is CASSFGLTGIYEQYF. The DNA for the CDR3 is TGTGCCAGCAGTTTCGGTCTGACCGGGATCTACGAGCAGTACTTC. This chain uses TRBV12-3 or TRBV12-4 with TRBJ2-7; weak D call: TRBD2 (5 bases). This CDR3 comprises 15 residues. The V end lost 3 bases, the J end lost 3 bases, and 15 bases lay between the germline ends.

The CDR3 reads CASSQETGGEQYF. The CDR3 region has the DNA TGTGCCAGCAGCCAAGAGACGGGGGGAGAGCAGTACTTC. This sequence joins TRBV3-1 and TRBJ2-7, with 7 bases aligning to TRBD2. Germline CDR1 LGHDT, CDR2 YNNKEL (reference sequence). The CDR3 contains 13 residues. Trimming removed 0 bases from V and 7 bases from J; junction bases left unmatched: 3.

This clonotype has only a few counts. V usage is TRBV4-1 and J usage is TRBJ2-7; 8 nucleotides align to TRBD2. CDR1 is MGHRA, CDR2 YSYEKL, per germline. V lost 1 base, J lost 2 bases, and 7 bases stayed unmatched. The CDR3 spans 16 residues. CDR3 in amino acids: CASSQGFAGGPYEQYF. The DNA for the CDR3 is TGCGCCAGCAGCCAAGGATTCGCGGGGGGCCCCTACGAGCAGTACTTC.

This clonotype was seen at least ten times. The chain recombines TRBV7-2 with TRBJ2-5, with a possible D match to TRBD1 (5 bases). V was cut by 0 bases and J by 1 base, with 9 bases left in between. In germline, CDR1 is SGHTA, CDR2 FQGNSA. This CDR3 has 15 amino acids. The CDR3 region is CASSLAGRVQETQYF. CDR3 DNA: TGTGCCAGCAGCTTAGCAGGCAGGGTCCAAGAGACCCAGTACTTC. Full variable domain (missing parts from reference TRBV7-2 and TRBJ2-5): GAGVSQSPSNKVTEKGKDVELRCDPISGHTALYWYRQSLGQGLEFLIYFQGNSAPDKSGLPSDRFSAERTGGSVSTLTIQRTQQEDSAVYLCASSLAGRVQETQYFGPGTRLLVL.

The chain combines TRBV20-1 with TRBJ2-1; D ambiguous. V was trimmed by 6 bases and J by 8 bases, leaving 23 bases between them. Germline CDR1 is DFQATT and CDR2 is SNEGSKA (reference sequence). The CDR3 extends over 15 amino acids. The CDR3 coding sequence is TGCAGTGCCCCACCGACTCATACCAGGAGAGATGAGCAGTTCTTC. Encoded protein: CSAPPTHTRRDEQFF.

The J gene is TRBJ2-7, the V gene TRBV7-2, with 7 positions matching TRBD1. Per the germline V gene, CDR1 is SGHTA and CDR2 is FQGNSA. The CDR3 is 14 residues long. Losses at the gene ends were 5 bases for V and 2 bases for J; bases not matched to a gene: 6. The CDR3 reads CASSPHRGTYEQYF. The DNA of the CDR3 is TGTGCCAGCAGCCCTCACAGGGGAACCTACGAGCAGTACTTC.

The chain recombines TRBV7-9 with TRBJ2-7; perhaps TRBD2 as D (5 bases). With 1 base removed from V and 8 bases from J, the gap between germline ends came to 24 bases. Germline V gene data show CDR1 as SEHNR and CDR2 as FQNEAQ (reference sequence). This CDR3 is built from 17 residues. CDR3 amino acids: CASSLEMLVGGLDKQYF. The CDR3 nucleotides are TGTGCCAGCAGCTTAGAGATGTTGGTCGGAGGCCTCGACAAGCAGTACTTC.

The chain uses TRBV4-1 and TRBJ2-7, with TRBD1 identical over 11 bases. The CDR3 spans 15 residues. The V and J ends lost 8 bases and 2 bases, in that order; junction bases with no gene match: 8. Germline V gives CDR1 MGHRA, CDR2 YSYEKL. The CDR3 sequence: CASASRTGGTYEQYF. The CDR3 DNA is TGCGCCAGCGCCTCCCGGACAGGGGGCACCTACGAGCAGTACTTC.

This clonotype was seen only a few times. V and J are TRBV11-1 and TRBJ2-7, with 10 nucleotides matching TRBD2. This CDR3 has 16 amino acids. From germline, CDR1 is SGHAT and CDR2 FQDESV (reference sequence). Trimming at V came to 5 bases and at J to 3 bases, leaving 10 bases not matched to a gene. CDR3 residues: CASSPQSRTSGYEQYF. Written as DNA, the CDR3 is TGTGCCAGCAGCCCCCAGTCCCGGACTAGCGGCTACGAGCAGTACTTC.

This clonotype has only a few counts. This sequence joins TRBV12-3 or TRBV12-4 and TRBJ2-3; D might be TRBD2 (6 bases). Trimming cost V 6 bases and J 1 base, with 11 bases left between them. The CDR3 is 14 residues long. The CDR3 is CASRRLVGTDTQYF. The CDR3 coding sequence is TGTGCCAGCAGGAGACTAGTAGGCACAGATACGCAGTATTTT.

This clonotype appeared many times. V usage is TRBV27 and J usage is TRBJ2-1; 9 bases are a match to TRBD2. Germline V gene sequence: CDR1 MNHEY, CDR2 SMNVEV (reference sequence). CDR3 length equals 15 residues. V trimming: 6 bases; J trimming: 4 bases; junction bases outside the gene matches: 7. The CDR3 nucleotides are TGTGCCAGCAGCGCCCGCGGGGGGGGATACAATGAGCAGTTCTTC. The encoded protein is CASSARGGGYNEQFF.

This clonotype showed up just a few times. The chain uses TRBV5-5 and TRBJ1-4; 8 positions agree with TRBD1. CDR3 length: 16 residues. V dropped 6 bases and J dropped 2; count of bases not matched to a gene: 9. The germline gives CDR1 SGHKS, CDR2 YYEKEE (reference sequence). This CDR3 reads CASTSTGASTNEKLFF. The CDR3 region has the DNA TGTGCCAGCACCTCGACAGGGGCGTCTACTAATGAAAAACTGTTTTTT.

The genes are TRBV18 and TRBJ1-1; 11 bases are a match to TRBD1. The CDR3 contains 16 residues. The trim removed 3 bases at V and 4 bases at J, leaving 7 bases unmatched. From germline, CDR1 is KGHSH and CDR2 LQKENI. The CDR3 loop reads CASSPLRTGGGTEAFF. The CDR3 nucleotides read TGTGCCAGCTCACCCTTACGGACAGGGGGCGGCACTGAAGCTTTCTTT.

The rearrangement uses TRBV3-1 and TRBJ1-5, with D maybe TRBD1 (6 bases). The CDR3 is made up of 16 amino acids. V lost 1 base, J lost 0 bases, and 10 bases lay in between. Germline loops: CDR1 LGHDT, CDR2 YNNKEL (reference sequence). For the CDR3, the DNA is TGTGCCAGCAGCCAAGGAAGACAGGATAGCAATCAGCCCCAGCATTTT. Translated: CASSQGRQDSNQPQHF.

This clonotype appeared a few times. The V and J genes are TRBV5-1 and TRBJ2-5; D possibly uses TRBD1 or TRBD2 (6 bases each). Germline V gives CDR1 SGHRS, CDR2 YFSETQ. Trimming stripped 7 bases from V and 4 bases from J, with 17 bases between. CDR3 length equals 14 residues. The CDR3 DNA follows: TGCGCCAGCCGGATTTTGGGGGGCGGAGAGACCCAGTACTTC. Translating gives CASRILGGGETQYF.

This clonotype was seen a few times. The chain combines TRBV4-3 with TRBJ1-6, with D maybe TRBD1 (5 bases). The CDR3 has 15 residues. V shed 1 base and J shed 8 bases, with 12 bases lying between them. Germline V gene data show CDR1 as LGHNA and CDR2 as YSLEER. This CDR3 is CASSQGQIEDSPLHF. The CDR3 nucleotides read TGCGCCAGCAGCCAAGGACAGATTGAGGATTCACCCCTCCACTTT.

CDR3 sequence: CASSDRRVGVVHEQFF. DNA of the CDR3: TGTGCCAGCAGTGACCGCCGCGTAGGGGTTGTCCATGAGCAGTTCTTC. The genes are TRBV25-1 and TRBJ2-1; possibly TRBD1 for D (5 bases). The CDR3 is made up of 16 amino acids. The germline CDR1 and CDR2 sequences are MGHDK and SYGVNS. The V end was cut by 3 bases, the J end by 8 bases, with 20 bases between.

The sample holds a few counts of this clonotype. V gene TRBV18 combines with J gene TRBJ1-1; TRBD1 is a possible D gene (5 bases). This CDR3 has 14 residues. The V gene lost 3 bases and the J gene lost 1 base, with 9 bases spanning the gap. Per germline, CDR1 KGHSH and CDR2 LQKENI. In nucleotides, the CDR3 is TGTGCCAGCTCACCGACAGATGGGAACACTGAAGCTTTCTTT. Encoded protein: CASSPTDGNTEAFF.